This is a list of T cell receptor beta chains from one sample in a study of T cells in localized non-small cell lung cancer. The data were produced by immunoSEQ multiplex PCR, yet TCRdb's version contains in-frame clones alone and is incomplete. The repertoire holds under 75,000 clones, with 80% to 90% as singletons. Specimen: peripheral blood, collected before any cancer treatment. Receptor source: a male donor older than 55 with stage III squamous cell lung carcinoma. Each CDR3 is given with its conserved first and last residue. A D gene is named only where the DNA matches it firmly. Not every row has a clone size; where given, it reads once, few, many or a size class.

v_gene: TRBV4-2
abundance: NA
d_gene: TRBD1
j_gene: TRBJ1-3
CDR3nt: TGTGCCAGCAGCCAGAAACAGGGGACCTCTGGAAACACCATATATTTT
CDR3aa: CASSQKQGTSGNTIYF

v_gene: TRBV5-1
abundance: NA
d_gene: NA
j_gene: TRBJ2-7
CDR3nt: TGCGCCAGCAGCTTGGATCCCTTAGGGGGGCTTCGACAGTTCCACTACGAGCAGTACTTC
CDR3aa: CASSLDPLGGLRQFHYEQYF

v_gene: TRBV7-2
abundance: once
d_gene: NA
j_gene: TRBJ2-5
CDR3nt: TGTGCCAGCAGCTTAGCTTCCGGGGGTCAGACCCAGTACTTC
CDR3aa: CASSLASGGQTQYF

v_gene: TRBV10-1
abundance: NA
d_gene: NA
j_gene: TRBJ1-1
CDR3nt: TGCGCCAGCACGCGGGGGGCGCCGGACACTGAAGCTTTCTTT
CDR3aa: CASTRGAPDTEAFF

v_gene: TRBV10-3
abundance: once
d_gene: TRBD1
j_gene: TRBJ1-3
CDR3nt: TGTGCCATCAGATCCGGGACAGAACTCGATGGAAACACCATATATTTT
CDR3aa: CAIRSGTELDGNTIYF

v_gene: TRBV2
abundance: NA
d_gene: TRBD1
j_gene: TRBJ2-3
CDR3nt: TGTGCCAGCAGTTATCCGGATGTTGTCCAGGGGGCAACAGATACGCAGTATTTT
CDR3aa: CASSYPDVVQGATDTQYF

v_gene: TRBV2
abundance: once
d_gene: TRBD1
j_gene: TRBJ2-1
CDR3nt: TGTGCCAGCAGTGAAGGGACAGGGGGCTACAATGAGCAGTTCTTC
CDR3aa: CASSEGTGGYNEQFF

v_gene: TRBV5-5
abundance: NA
d_gene: TRBD1
j_gene: TRBJ2-2
CDR3nt: TGTGCCAGCAGCAGAGGGACAGGGGGCGATACCGGGGAGCTGTTTTTT
CDR3aa: CASSRGTGGDTGELFF

v_gene: TRBV28
abundance: NA
d_gene: NA
j_gene: TRBJ2-7
CDR3nt: TGTGCCAGCAACAGGCCGTTCAGAGGTGACGAGCAGTACTTC
CDR3aa: CASNRPFRGDEQYF

v_gene: TRBV19
abundance: NA
d_gene: TRBD1
j_gene: TRBJ2-3
CDR3nt: TGTGCCAGTAGTGCGGGACAGGGGGCTGGAGATACGCAGTATTTT
CDR3aa: CASSAGQGAGDTQYF

v_gene: TRBV19
abundance: NA
d_gene: NA
j_gene: TRBJ2-5
CDR3nt: TGTGCCAGTAGTATGATAGCGGAAGAGACCCAGTACTTC
CDR3aa: CASSMIAEETQYF

v_gene: TRBV28
abundance: NA
d_gene: TRBD2
j_gene: TRBJ2-5
CDR3nt: TGTGCCAGCAGACCTACTAGCGGGGCCCAAGAGACCCAGTACTTC
CDR3aa: CASRPTSGAQETQYF

v_gene: TRBV28
abundance: NA
d_gene: TRBD1
j_gene: TRBJ1-4
CDR3nt: TGTGCCAGCAGTCCCACCACAGGGGCCCCAACTAATGAAAAACTGTTTTTT
CDR3aa: CASSPTTGAPTNEKLFF

v_gene: TRBV6-1
abundance: few
d_gene: TRBD2
j_gene: TRBJ2-7
CDR3nt: TGTGCCAGCAGGCCGGGACTAGCCGTATACGAGCAGTACTTC
CDR3aa: CASRPGLAVYEQYF

v_gene: TRBV6-5
abundance: NA
d_gene: NA
j_gene: TRBJ1-1
CDR3nt: TGTGCCAGCAGTTACTCTCGCACTAACACTGAAGCTTTCTTT
CDR3aa: CASSYSRTNTEAFF

v_gene: TRBV29-1
abundance: NA
d_gene: TRBD1
j_gene: TRBJ1-2
CDR3nt: TGCAGCGGGAGGGACAGGGGCAGAGATGGCTACACCTTC
CDR3aa: CSGRDRGRDGYTF

v_gene: TRBV10-3
abundance: NA
d_gene: TRBD1
j_gene: TRBJ1-1
CDR3nt: TGTGCCATCAGGACAGGGGGTAACACTGAAGCTTTCTTT
CDR3aa: CAIRTGGNTEAFF

v_gene: TRBV12-5
abundance: NA
d_gene: NA
j_gene: TRBJ1-2
CDR3nt: TGTGCTAGTGGTTCAGGGGTTGGCTATGGCTACACCTTC
CDR3aa: CASGSGVGYGYTF

v_gene: TRBV7-2
abundance: NA
d_gene: NA
j_gene: TRBJ2-5
CDR3nt: TGTGCCAGCAGCTTAAGACTGAGCCAAGAGACCCAGTACTTC
CDR3aa: CASSLRLSQETQYF

v_gene: TRBV6-5
abundance: NA
d_gene: NA
j_gene: TRBJ1-6
CDR3nt: TGTGCCAGCAGTTACAATCAGGGTCTGTCACTTGCCCTCCACTTT
CDR3aa: CASSYNQGLSLALHF

v_gene: TRBV2
abundance: few
d_gene: NA
j_gene: TRBJ1-5
CDR3nt: TGTGCCAGCAGTGATTCTGATAGCAATCAGCCCCAGCATTTT
CDR3aa: CASSDSDSNQPQHF

v_gene: TRBV7-5
abundance: NA
d_gene: NA
j_gene: TRBJ2-1
CDR3nt: TGTGCCAGAAGCTCCGATCTGGGGGGGCGGAATGAGCAGTTCTTC
CDR3aa: CARSSDLGGRNEQFF

v_gene: TRBV7-2
abundance: once
d_gene: TRBD1
j_gene: TRBJ1-2
CDR3nt: TGTGCCAGCAGCGAGCGGACAGGCGCCCTTAACTATGGCTACACCTTC
CDR3aa: CASSERTGALNYGYTF

v_gene: TRBV4-3
abundance: NA
d_gene: NA
j_gene: TRBJ1-2
CDR3nt: TGCGCCAGCAGCCAAGAGCTCGGGTCTAACTATGGCTACACCTTC
CDR3aa: CASSQELGSNYGYTF

v_gene: TRBV2
abundance: few
d_gene: TRBD1
j_gene: TRBJ1-4
CDR3nt: TGTGCCAGCAGTCGCACAGGGGGTGGGGAAAAACTGTTTTTT
CDR3aa: CASSRTGGGEKLFF

v_gene: TRBV18
abundance: NA
d_gene: TRBD2
j_gene: TRBJ2-3
CDR3nt: TGTGCCAGCTTTGGGAGGGAGACAGATACGCAGTATTTT
CDR3aa: CASFGRETDTQYF

v_gene: TRBV7-9
abundance: NA
d_gene: NA
j_gene: TRBJ1-5
CDR3nt: TGTGCCAGCAGCCCGGGGGGGTCCAATCAGCCCCAGCATTTT
CDR3aa: CASSPGGSNQPQHF

v_gene: TRBV7-2
abundance: NA
d_gene: NA
j_gene: TRBJ2-5
CDR3nt: TGTGCCAGCAGCCTGGGCAGCGGCCAAGAGACCCAGTACTTC
CDR3aa: CASSLGSGQETQYF

v_gene: TRBV6-5
abundance: NA
d_gene: NA
j_gene: TRBJ1-5
CDR3nt: TGTGCCAGCAGCCCCCAGCAGGGCGGAGGGCAGCCCCAGCATTTT
CDR3aa: CASSPQQGGGQPQHF

v_gene: TRBV19
abundance: NA
d_gene: NA
j_gene: TRBJ1-5
CDR3nt: TGTGCCAGTAGTACGTCGACACGGGAACCCCAGCATTTT
CDR3aa: CASSTSTREPQHF

v_gene: TRBV19
abundance: few
d_gene: TRBD1
j_gene: TRBJ2-7
CDR3nt: TGTGCCAGTAGTATAGACAGGGGGCGCGAGCAGTACTTC
CDR3aa: CASSIDRGREQYF

v_gene: TRBV19
abundance: NA
d_gene: NA
j_gene: TRBJ1-1
CDR3nt: TGTGCCAGTAGTGGTACAGGGTTCACTGAAGCTTTCTTT
CDR3aa: CASSGTGFTEAFF

v_gene: TRBV10-3
abundance: NA
d_gene: NA
j_gene: TRBJ2-3
CDR3nt: TGTGCCATCAGCTCCCCGACAGATCGAACAGATACGCAGTATTTT
CDR3aa: CAISSPTDRTDTQYF

v_gene: TRBV10-3
abundance: NA
d_gene: NA
j_gene: TRBJ1-1
CDR3nt: TGTGCCATTCACGGAGCAGGAGACCCCACTGAAGCTTTCTTT
CDR3aa: CAIHGAGDPTEAFF

v_gene: TRBV6-1
abundance: NA
d_gene: TRBD1
j_gene: TRBJ2-3
CDR3nt: TGTGCCAGCAAGAGGGGGCATCAAGATACGCAGTATTTT
CDR3aa: CASKRGHQDTQYF

v_gene: TRBV6-6
abundance: NA
d_gene: NA
j_gene: TRBJ1-3
CDR3nt: TGTGCCAGCTTTCAGCGGGGAGCCTCTGGAAACACCATATATTTT
CDR3aa: CASFQRGASGNTIYF

v_gene: TRBV5-1
abundance: NA
d_gene: NA
j_gene: TRBJ2-3
CDR3nt: TGCGCCAGCAGCTCTGCCAGGACGGGGCGCACAGATACGCAGTATTTT
CDR3aa: CASSSARTGRTDTQYF

v_gene: TRBV6-1
abundance: once
d_gene: TRBD2
j_gene: TRBJ2-5
CDR3nt: TGTGCCAGCAGTGAATACGGGACTAGCGGGGGGGCCAGAGAGACCCAGTACTTC
CDR3aa: CASSEYGTSGGARETQYF

v_gene: TRBV6-1
abundance: NA
d_gene: TRBD2
j_gene: TRBJ2-3
CDR3nt: TGTGCCGGAAGGACTAGCGGGACAGATACGCAGTATTTT
CDR3aa: CAGRTSGTDTQYF

v_gene: TRBV28
abundance: once
d_gene: NA
j_gene: TRBJ1-2
CDR3nt: TGTGCCAGCAGTCCGACCGCCCAGGGGTTCCACTACACCTTC
CDR3aa: CASSPTAQGFHYTF

v_gene: TRBV11-2
abundance: NA
d_gene: TRBD1
j_gene: TRBJ1-2
CDR3nt: TGTGCCAGCAGCTCAGACAGGGGGCGAGATGGCTACACCTTC
CDR3aa: CASSSDRGRDGYTF

v_gene: TRBV27
abundance: few
d_gene: NA
j_gene: TRBJ1-2
CDR3nt: TGTGCCAGCAGTTCCCTGGGGGGGGCAGTTGGCTACACCTTC
CDR3aa: CASSSLGGAVGYTF

v_gene: TRBV6-1
abundance: NA
d_gene: NA
j_gene: TRBJ1-2
CDR3nt: TGTGCCAGCAGTGTATCGGAGAACTATGGCTACACCTTC
CDR3aa: CASSVSENYGYTF

v_gene: TRBV19
abundance: NA
d_gene: NA
j_gene: TRBJ1-5
CDR3nt: TGTGCCAGTAGTCCACCCGACAGAAGCTATCAGCCCCAGCATTTT
CDR3aa: CASSPPDRSYQPQHF

v_gene: TRBV11-2
abundance: NA
d_gene: TRBD2
j_gene: TRBJ2-5
CDR3nt: TGTGCCAGCAGCTTATGGGGGGGAGCAGAGACCCAGTACTTC
CDR3aa: CASSLWGGAETQYF

v_gene: TRBV7-2
abundance: NA
d_gene: TRBD2
j_gene: TRBJ2-7
CDR3nt: TGTGCCAGCAGCTTAGACCTCCCCTTTGGGACTAGCGGGGCCTACGAGCAGTACTTC
CDR3aa: CASSLDLPFGTSGAYEQYF